The present entry profiles one TCR beta chain with its context. Antigen: not known. This record belongs to a study of blood T cells in healthy people across ages. A second PCR of roughly 7 to 11 cycles used a sample-barcoded 5' primer and a J-beta primer mix. One entry per CDR3 protein results from TCRdb running MiXCR on the 5' RACE reads. The sample has under 800,000 distinct CDR3 sequences; approximately 21% are singletons. Study observations and caveats: The study could not conclusively compare naive and antigen-experienced cells, given its unsorted PBMCs. Among long-lived donors, naive CD4+ cells were more numerous and diversity higher than in aged donors. A strong correlation was seen between TCR beta diversity and naive T cell percentage.

Germline CDR1 SNHLY, CDR2 FYNNEI. This CDR3 is built from 15 residues. V was cut by 6 bases and J by 0 bases, with 11 bases left in between. Isolating PBMCs gave at least 6 million of these cells per sample. What was sequenced was blood. J is TRBJ2-2 and V is TRBV2, with D possibly being TRBD1 or TRBD2 (5 bases each). This TCR derives from a man between 70 and 80 years old in good health. The CDR3 DNA reads TGTGCCAGCAGGTTGGGACCTACGAACACCGGGGAGCTGTTTTTT. This gives the protein CASRLGPTNTGELFF.